What follows describes a single TCR beta chain. Its antigen remains undetermined. No quality values exist for individual bases; no much larger clone is one base distant. Donors formed part of the validation cohort, which comprised about 130 subjects and was distinct from the first cohort of over 500 subjects. The entry originates in a study of cytomegalovirus exposure and HLA in healthy donors (dated by TCRdb to about 2017). Some background on the complete study: According to a later analysis, the 120 or so validation repertoires were produced on the same platform as the roughly 720 repertoires of the first cohort. The study was designed to test whether signatures of past pathogen exposure could be identified by cataloging public T cell receptors. Besides the first cohort of hundreds of subjects, a separate validation cohort made up of 90 to 150 different subjects was used. The study combined high-throughput TCR immunosequencing, statistical association of individual TCRs with disease status, and machine learning to predict cytomegalovirus infection status. Points the paper makes about the study in general: A later analysis found that TCRs clustered in the first cohort also tended to co-occur in the 100 to 150 validation repertoires, with 94% of cluster scores above 0. The classifier was reported to diagnose cytomegalovirus status with high specificity and sensitivity in both the original and validation cohorts. The validation cohort had no HLA typing available for a later analysis, so co-occurrence within that cohort was assessed over all 130 or so repertoires. In the study, 150 to 200 TCR beta chains were listed as associated with cytomegalovirus. While some public TCRs were present in many individuals, most TCR sequences turned up only very rarely across donors. Three of the identified cytomegalovirus-associated TCR beta chains were confirmed in vitro to be specific for cytomegalovirus antigens. The authors suggested that the approach could potentially be extended to other disease states and immunological phenotypes.

The library came from the immunoSEQ multiplex PCR assay. Per the source publication's procedure: To diagnose cytomegalovirus status from the catalog of TCR beta chain sequences, a statistical classification framework was built. TCRdb stores this immuneACCESS table with in-frame sequences only. Part of the clones is absent; in the studies checked, under half of the shortfall reflects unresolved V genes, and no reason is known for the rest. The DNA gave D and trimming, while V, J and clone size come from that table. The sample includes 160,000 or so clones, with approximately 88% observed a single time. The top ten constitute more than 8.5% of the sample. The CDR3 contains 14 residues, cysteine and phenylalanine counted. Of the read, only the CDR3 DNA is kept; its 42 bases are in frame from base 1. The germline V gene specifies MNHEY as CDR1 and SVGAGI as CDR2. Trimming takes 6 bases off V and 7 bases off J; junction bases not matched to a gene: 12.

The chain links TRBV6-5 with TRBJ2-7, with 7 middle bases fitting TRBD1. The receptor comes from a young man in good health and CMV-seropositive. Sample: PBMCs. The CDR3 protein: CASRTGTEFGEQYF. The DNA reads TGTGCCAGCAGGACCGGGACAGAGTTTGGGGAGCAGTACTTC.